This record concerns one T cell receptor (beta chain) sequence. Clones were read by immunoSEQ multiplex PCR, and TCRdb kept only the in-frame ones, dropping some. The sample includes more than 55,000 clones, roughly nine tenths of them seen just once. The CDR3 extends over 15 amino acids. V lost 4 bases and J lost 2, with 15 bases in between. Germline CDR1 reads SGHDT; CDR2 reads YYEEEE. The data originate from a study of T cell changes during pregnancy in multiple sclerosis. Material: peripheral blood, obtained in the third trimester of pregnancy. The TCR was taken from a female donor with multiple sclerosis, enrolled in a pregnancy study. The chain is built from TRBV5-6 and TRBJ1-2, with TRBD1 as a possible D gene (5 bases). CDR3 protein: CASSRGLSGNYGYTF. The CDR3 bases are TGTGCCAGCAGCCGGGGGTTGTCGGGAAACTATGGCTACACCTTC.